The 17 T cell receptor beta chains in this list originate from one sample, sequenced in a study of cytomegalovirus exposure and HLA in healthy donors. PCR amplification relied on 60 Vbeta primers (plus 13 Jbeta primers). Profiling relied on immunoSEQ multiplex PCR, and the TCRdb table lists in-frame clones only, not all of them. The table shows 90,000 to 110,000 clones, with approximately 72% occurring only once. Specimen: PBMCs. These receptors came from a man aged 25 to 45 in good health and CMV-seronegative.

The chain links TRBV29-1 to TRBJ2-7; tentative D call: TRBD1 (5 bases). Trimming left V 3 bases short and J 3 bases short, with 12 bases between. The CDR3 loop spans 13 amino acids. The germline V gene encodes CDR1 SQVTM and CDR2 ANQGSEA. CDR3 protein: CSVEDGQGYEQYF. CDR3 coding DNA: TGCAGCGTTGAGGACGGGCAGGGCTACGAGCAGTACTTC.

V and J are TRBV25-1 and TRBJ2-5; 9 bases match TRBD2. Trimming at V came to 3 bases and at J to 2 bases, leaving 10 bases not matched to a gene. The CDR3 totals 17 residues. CDR1 is MGHDK and CDR2 is SYGVNS in the germline V gene. This chain's CDR3 is CASSDRGRAGGQETQYF. The CDR3 bases are TGTGCCAGCAGTGACCGCGGGAGGGCCGGGGGACAAGAGACCCAGTACTTC.

This chain connects TRBV19 to TRBJ1-1; D is unresolved. The germline V gene has CDR1 LNHDA and CDR2 SQIVND (reference sequence). This CDR3 comprises 13 residues. V lost 5 bases, J lost 0 bases, and 7 bases lay in between. The chain's CDR3 is CASSYILNTEAFF. CDR3 DNA sequence: TGTGCCAGTAGTTACATTTTGAACACTGAAGCTTTCTTT.

The chain joins TRBV7-8 to TRBJ2-5, with 15 nucleotides matching TRBD2. The end of the DNA fits TRBJ2-7 better, so the J call may be wrong. Germline V gives CDR1 SGHVS, CDR2 FQNEAQ. This CDR3 region has 18 residues. In DNA, the CDR3 is TGTGCCAGCAGCTTACGGTGGACTAGCGGGAGGGCCGAGTTCGAGCAGTACTTC. Protein product: CASSLRWTSGRAEFEQYF.

The CDR3 nucleotides read TGCAGCGTCGCCGGGACTCTGGGGACTGAAGCTTTCTTT. This codes for CSVAGTLGTEAFF. This chain links TRBV29-1 with TRBJ1-1; TRBD1 might be the D (5 bases). CDR1 and CDR2 from the germline V gene are SQVTM and ANQGSEA. The CDR3 runs to 13 residues. V was trimmed by 6 bases and J by 5 bases, leaving 16 bases between them.

The gene calls are TRBV5-1 and TRBJ2-2, with TRBD2 matching 8 bases. Germline V gives CDR1 SGHRS, CDR2 YFSETQ. There are 16 residues in the CDR3. The V segment lost 2 bases and the J segment 0 bases; nucleotides outside the gene matches: 3. CDR3 DNA sequence: TGCGCCAGCAGCTTTGGACTAGCCTCGAACACCGGGGAGCTGTTTTTT. It codes for CASSFGLASNTGELFF. Complete variable domain (other parts from reference TRBV5-1 and TRBJ2-2): KAGVTQTPRYLIKTRGQQVTLSCSPISGHRSVSWYQQTPGQGLQFLFEYFSETQRNKGNFPGRFSGRQFSNSRSEMNVSTLELGDSALYLCASSFGLASNTGELFFGEGSRLTVL.

The chain employs TRBV2 and TRBJ2-3, with D unresolved. In germline, CDR1 is SNHLY, CDR2 FYNNEI. Deletions cut 3 bases from V and 0 bases from J, with 7 bases between. The CDR3 runs 14 residues. The CDR3 DNA sequence: TGTGCCAGCAGTGAGCAAACTAGCACAGATACGCAGTATTTT. It encodes CASSEQTSTDTQYF.

The V and J genes are TRBV4-1 and TRBJ2-7; 9 bases match TRBD2. This CDR3 has 16 residues. With 4 bases clipped from V and 4 bases from J, the junction kept 11 bases outside the gene matches. Germline-derived CDR1 and CDR2 are MGHRA and YSYEKL. CDR3 region: CASSPRSPGLAYEQYF. CDR3 nucleotides: TGCGCCAGCAGCCCTAGGAGTCCGGGACTAGCATACGAGCAGTACTTC.

This chain uses TRBV30 with TRBJ1-4; D might be TRBD1 (5 bases). The CDR3 totals 14 residues. Germline V gene sequence: CDR1 GTSNPN, CDR2 SVGIG (reference sequence). Trimming removed 3 bases at V and 8 bases at J, with 16 bases between. The CDR3 nucleotides read TGTGCCTGGAGGCCCCGGGGGGAGGAAGAAAAACTGTTTTTT. Residues: CAWRPRGEEEKLFF. Full variable domain (rest looked up from reference TRBV30 and TRBJ1-4): SQTIHQWPATLVQPVGSPLSLECTVEGTSNPNLYWYRQAAGRGLQLLFYSVGIGQISSEVPQNLSASRPQDRQFILSSKKLLLSDSGFYLCAWRPRGEEEKLFFGSGTQLSVL.

The chain links TRBV18 to TRBJ2-7; 9 nucleotides agree with TRBD1. The CDR3 contains 15 residues. Losses at the gene ends were 1 base for V and 6 bases for J; bases not matched to a gene: 7. The germline V gene encodes CDR1 KGHSH and CDR2 LQKENI. Here the CDR3 reads CASSPRTGERVEQYF. DNA of the CDR3: TGTGCCAGCTCACCACGGACAGGGGAAAGAGTCGAGCAGTACTTC.

The rearrangement links TRBV4-3 to TRBJ2-3; 12 nucleotides agree with TRBD2. V gave up 5 bases and J gave up 5 bases; unmatched junction bases: 8. The CDR3 covers 16 residues. CDR1 LGHNA and CDR2 YSLEER come from the germline V gene. DNA of the CDR3: TGCGCCAGCAGCAAGTCTAGCGGGGGGGCCGAAGATACGCAGTATTTT. Translated: CASSKSSGGAEDTQYF.

The gene calls are TRBV27 and TRBJ2-3, with 7 bases aligning to TRBD2. Germline CDR1 reads MNHEY; CDR2 reads SMNVEV (reference sequence). The CDR3 is made up of 14 amino acids. The V gene end was trimmed by 8 bases and the J gene end by 1 base; junction bases not matched to a gene: 6. CDR3 sequence (DNA): TGTGCCAGCTGTCGCCGGGGGGGCACAGATACGCAGTATTTT. Its translation: CASCRRGGTDTQYF.

Only a few counts were recorded for this clone. V and J are TRBV6-5 and TRBJ1-5; possibly TRBD1 for D (5 bases). The V gene's germline CDR1 is MNHEY and CDR2 SVGAGI. This CDR3 has 13 residues. Trimming took off 4 bases at V and 6 bases at J, with 10 bases between the two ends. The CDR3 spells CASSSQGGQPQHF. For the CDR3, the DNA is TGTGCCAGCAGTTCCCAGGGTGGTCAGCCCCAGCATTTT.

J is TRBJ1-2 and V is TRBV6-5; tentatively, D is TRBD1 (5 bases). Germline V CDR1 and CDR2: MNHEY, SVGAGI. The V and J ends lost 5 bases and 2 bases respectively, with 6 bases between them. The CDR3 has 12 residues. CDR3 DNA sequence: TGTGCCAGCAGTCGACAGAACTATGGCTACACCTTC. It encodes CASSRQNYGYTF.

This clone came up once. The rearrangement uses TRBV7-6 and TRBJ2-5, with D possibly matching TRBD1 (5 bases). Trimming stripped 1 base from V and 5 bases from J, with 11 bases between. Germline V CDR1 and CDR2: SGHVS, FNYEAQ. This CDR3 region has 14 residues. Here the CDR3 reads CASSLVQGYETQYF. The CDR3 nucleotides are TGTGCCAGCAGCTTAGTCCAGGGATACGAGACCCAGTACTTC.

V and J are TRBV4-1 and TRBJ2-1, with 10 positions matching TRBD2. This CDR3 has 15 residues. The V gene's germline CDR1 is MGHRA and CDR2 YSYEKL. The J segment lost 9 bases and the V segment lost 1 base, leaving 6 bases of the junction unmatched. In DNA form, the CDR3 reads TGCGCCAGCAGCCAAGGGCTAGCGGGAGATGTTGAGCAGTTCTTC. Its protein product is CASSQGLAGDVEQFF.

The chain recombines TRBV30 with TRBJ1-5, with TRBD1 matching over 8 bases. This CDR3 region has 13 residues. V lost 2 bases, J lost 5 bases, and 2 bases stayed unmatched. Germline V gene sequence: CDR1 GTSNPN, CDR2 SVGIG (reference sequence). The CDR3 loop reads CAWSQGADQPQHF. The CDR3 DNA is TGTGCCTGGAGTCAGGGGGCTGATCAGCCCCAGCATTTT.